The following is a T cell receptor beta chain sequence with its context. Germline values: CDR1 LGHDT, CDR2 YNNKEL (reference sequence). V was pared by 9 bases and J by 5 bases, with 6 bases of the junction left unmatched. The length of the CDR3 is 13 residues. Original data processing: Amplification from reference gene primers served as the basis for estimated nucleated cell counts. TCRdb's table, derived via immunoSEQ multiplex PCR, lists solely in-frame clones and lacks some. D and trimming come from the DNA, and the V and J calls and clone size come from that table. Among tens of thousands of clones listed, about 90% were seen once. These data come from a study of blood T cell repertoires in COVID-19. Overall study: COVID-19 samples, acute and convalescent, were from the United States, Italy and Spain. Nucleic acid was either cDNA or gDNA, and it came from T cells, B-cell-depleted T cells, or PBMCs.

The Seattle patients joined while their infection was active and were tracked longitudinally afterward. The sequence derives from a woman between 50 and 59 years old with COVID-19, enrolled during active disease. This chain connects TRBV3-1 (or the pseudogene TRBV3-2) to TRBJ2-1, with TRBD2 identical over 8 bases. The material sequenced was peripheral blood. The CDR3 sequence: CASAREGNNEQFF. The CDR3 DNA reads TGTGCCAGTGCTCGGGAGGGTAACAATGAGCAGTTCTTC.